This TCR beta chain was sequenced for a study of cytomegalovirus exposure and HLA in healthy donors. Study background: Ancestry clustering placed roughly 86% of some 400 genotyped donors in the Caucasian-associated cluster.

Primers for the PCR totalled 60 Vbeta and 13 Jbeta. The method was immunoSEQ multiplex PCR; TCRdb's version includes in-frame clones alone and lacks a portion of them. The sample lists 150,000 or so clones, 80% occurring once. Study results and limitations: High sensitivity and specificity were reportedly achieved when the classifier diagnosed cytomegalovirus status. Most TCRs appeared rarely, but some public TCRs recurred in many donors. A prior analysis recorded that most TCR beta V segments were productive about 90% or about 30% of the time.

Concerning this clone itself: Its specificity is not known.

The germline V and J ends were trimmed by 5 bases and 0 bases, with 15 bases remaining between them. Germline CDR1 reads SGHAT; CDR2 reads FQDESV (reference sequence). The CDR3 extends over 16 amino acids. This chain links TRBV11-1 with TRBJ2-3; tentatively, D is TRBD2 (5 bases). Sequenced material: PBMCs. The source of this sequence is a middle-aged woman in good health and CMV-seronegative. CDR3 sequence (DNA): TGTGCCAGCAGCGACTACTACCTACCAAGCACAGATACGCAGTATTTT. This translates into CASSDYYLPSTDTQYF.